This T cell receptor (beta chain) was documented in a study of blood T cell repertoires in COVID-19. Study-wide context: COVID-19 samples, acute and convalescent, were from the United States, Italy and Spain.

Only in-frame clones appear in the TCRdb table, and some are missing; sequencing was by immunoSEQ multiplex PCR. The table has 60,000 to 70,000 clones, about 82% seen once. V was clipped by 0 bases and J by 8 bases, with 19 bases between them. CDR3 size: 16 residues. In germline, CDR1 is SGHNT, CDR2 YYREEE (reference sequence). The sequence derives from a human donor in a cohort sampled during active COVID-19. The V gene is TRBV5-4, the J gene TRBJ2-3, with D maybe TRBD1 (5 bases). Sequenced input: peripheral blood. This CDR3 reads CASSLAPQGGMGTQYF. The CDR3 DNA is TGTGCCAGCAGCTTGGCGCCTCAGGGTGGGATGGGTACGCAGTATTTT.